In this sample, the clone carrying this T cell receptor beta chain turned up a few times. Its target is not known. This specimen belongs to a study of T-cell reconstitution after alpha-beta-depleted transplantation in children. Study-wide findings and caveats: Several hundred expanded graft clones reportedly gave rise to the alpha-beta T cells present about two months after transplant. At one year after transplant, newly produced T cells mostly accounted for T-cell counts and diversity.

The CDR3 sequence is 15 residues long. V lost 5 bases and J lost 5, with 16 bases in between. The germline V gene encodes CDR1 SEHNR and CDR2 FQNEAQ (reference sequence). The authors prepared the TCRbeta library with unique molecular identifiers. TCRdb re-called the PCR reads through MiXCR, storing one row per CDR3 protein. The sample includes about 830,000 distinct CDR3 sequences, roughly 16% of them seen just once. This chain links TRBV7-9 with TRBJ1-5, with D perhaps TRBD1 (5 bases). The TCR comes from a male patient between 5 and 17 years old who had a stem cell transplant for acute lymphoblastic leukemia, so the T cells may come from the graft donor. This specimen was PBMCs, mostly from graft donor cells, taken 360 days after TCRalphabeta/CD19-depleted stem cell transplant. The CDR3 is CASSRTSQPHQPQHF. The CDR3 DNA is TGTGCCAGCAGCCGGACATCACAACCACATCAGCCCCAGCATTTT.